This entry lists 23 T cell receptor beta chains sequenced from one sample in a study of shared clonotypes between healthy human individuals. The assay was immunoSEQ multiplex PCR, and TCRdb's table has in-frame clones only and misses some. The sample has hundreds of thousands of clones, around 96% seen once. CD8 cells regarded as naive lacked CD45RO, were positively chosen for CCR7, and omitted terminally differentiated effector memory CD45RA+ cells. Sequenced input: naive CD8+ T cells sorted from blood. These receptors all stem from a woman aged 25 to 45 in good health.

The V call is TRBV28, the J call TRBJ2-5; 7 positions match TRBD2. The DNA end is more similar to TRBJ2-7, so the J call may be wrong. Germline values: CDR1 MDHEN, CDR2 SYDVKM. The CDR3 contains 14 residues. The CDR3 nucleotides are TGTGCCAGCAGTTTAAGGGGAGGGGTGGACGAGCAGTACTTC. Translation: CASSLRGGVDEQYF.

This chain uses TRBV27 with TRBJ2-5; 11 nucleotides line up with TRBD2. Gene TRBJ2-7 matches the end of the DNA better, so the J call may be wrong. The V gene's germline CDR1 is MNHEY and CDR2 SMNVEV (reference sequence). This CDR3 has 14 amino acids. The CDR3 DNA reads as TGTGCCAGCAGTGACAGGACTAGCGGGTACGAGCAGTACTTC. Its protein product is CASSDRTSGYEQYF.

A remark on this clone: This sample includes further DNA sequences coding for the same CDR3. The CDR3 DNA follows: TGTGCCAGCAGTTTAAGGGGGAGAGGCACTGAAGCTTTCTTT. It encodes CASSLRGRGTEAFF. The chain combines TRBV28 with TRBJ1-1; weak D call: TRBD1 (6 bases). The CDR3 loop spans 14 amino acids. Germline CDR1 reads MDHEN; CDR2 reads SYDVKM. The V and J ends lost 2 bases and 4 bases respectively, with 11 bases between them.

This rearrangement joins TRBV7-9 to TRBJ2-3; 8 bases map to TRBD2. CDR3 length: 16 residues. V lost 5 bases to trimming and J lost 0 bases; unmatched junction nucleotides: 7. Germline-derived CDR1 and CDR2 are SEHNR and FQNEAQ (reference sequence). The CDR3 loop reads CASSLRLATSTDTQYF. The CDR3 DNA reads as TGTGCCAGCAGCCTCCGACTAGCGACTAGCACAGATACGCAGTATTTT.

The count of this clone is one. This rearrangement joins TRBV7-6 to TRBJ2-1; 11 bases agree with TRBD2. There are 16 residues in the CDR3. The J segment lost 6 bases and the V segment lost 5 bases, leaving 9 bases of the junction unmatched. CDR1 and CDR2 (germline): SGHVS, FNYEAQ. The CDR3, as DNA: TGTGCCAGCAGCCCCTCACTAGCGGGAGCGGGCAATGAGCAGTTCTTC. This sequence encodes CASSPSLAGAGNEQFF.

This chain uses TRBV29-1 with TRBJ2-5; 10 bases are a match to TRBD1. Germline V gene lookup returns CDR1 SQVTM and CDR2 ANQGSEA. Losses at the gene ends were 1 base for V and 0 bases for J; bases not matched to a gene: 14. CDR3 size: 19 residues. CDR3 in amino acids: CSVEGWTGGKSRYQETQYF. The CDR3 DNA reads as TGCAGCGTTGAAGGCTGGACAGGGGGAAAGTCTAGATACCAAGAGACCCAGTACTTC.

The rearrangement links TRBV18 to TRBJ2-1, with D hard to call. CDR1 and CDR2 from the germline V gene are KGHSH and LQKENI. Trimming took 3 bases from V and 2 from J, leaving 5 bases between them. CDR3 length: 13 residues. CDR3 sequence: CASSPPAYNEQFF. Here the CDR3 DNA reads TGTGCCAGCTCACCCCCCGCCTACAATGAGCAGTTCTTC.

This clone has just one count. The V and J genes are TRBV6-5 and TRBJ2-1, with D tentatively TRBD2 (5 bases). This CDR3 spans 12 amino acids. V was clipped by 7 bases and J by 9 bases, with 13 bases between them. The germline V gene has CDR1 MNHEY and CDR2 SVGAGI. CDR3 protein: CASKLEGTEQFF. The CDR3 coding sequence is TGTGCCAGCAAACTTGAGGGCACTGAGCAGTTCTTC.

This sequence joins TRBV6-5 and TRBJ2-2; 7 nucleotides agree with TRBD1. Losses at the gene ends were 2 bases for V and 8 bases for J; bases not matched to a gene: 5. Germline CDR1 reads MNHEY; CDR2 reads SVGAGI. The CDR3 extends over 14 amino acids. The DNA for the CDR3 is TGTGCCAGCAGTTACCCAGGGGGTACTGGGGAGCTGTTTTTT. Translating it yields CASSYPGGTGELFF.

The rearrangement joins TRBV27 to TRBJ2-7; D perhaps matches TRBD1 (6 bases). The CDR3 length is 14 residues. Per germline, CDR1 MNHEY and CDR2 SMNVEV (reference sequence). V lost 0 bases and J lost 3, with 9 bases in between. CDR3 DNA sequence: TGTGCCAGCAGTTTATCGGGACACGTCTACGAGCAGTACTTC. Its translation is CASSLSGHVYEQYF.

This chain links TRBV7-8 with TRBJ2-7, with D possibly being TRBD2 (5 bases). The V end lost 2 bases, the J end lost 3 bases, and 8 bases lay between the germline ends. CDR1 and CDR2 from the germline V gene are SGHVS and FQNEAQ. The CDR3 has 13 residues. In DNA, the CDR3 is TGTGCCAGCAGCTTAAACCGGGACTACGAGCAGTACTTC. This codes for CASSLNRDYEQYF.

The V gene is TRBV29-1, the J gene TRBJ2-2; maybe TRBD2 (5 bases). CDR3 length: 14 amino acids. From germline, CDR1 is SQVTM and CDR2 ANQGSEA. V gave up 1 base and J gave up 0 bases, with 6 bases separating them. The CDR3 DNA reads TGCAGCGTTGAAGGAGCGGCGAACACCGGGGAGCTGTTTTTT. Residues: CSVEGAANTGELFF.

This sequence joins TRBV29-1 and TRBJ2-2, with unresolved D. Germline CDR1 and CDR2: SQVTM and ANQGSEA. The CDR3 totals 12 residues. Trimming stripped 5 bases from V and 6 bases from J, with 10 bases between. The CDR3 region has the DNA TGCAGCGTTCAAGCTTACGCCGGGGAGCTGTTTTTT. Amino acids: CSVQAYAGELFF.

This clone has a single count. CDR3 DNA sequence: TGCAGCGTTGGGGCGAGGGGGACCCCATCCTACGAGCAGTACTTC. This gives the protein CSVGARGTPSYEQYF. The chain uses TRBV29-1 and TRBJ2-5, with D possibly TRBD1 on 6 matching bases. The tail of the sequence fits TRBJ2-7 better, so the J call may be wrong. Germline CDR1 reads SQVTM; CDR2 reads ANQGSEA. The length of the CDR3 is 15 residues.

This chain links TRBV5-1 with TRBJ2-7, with 10 nucleotides matching TRBD2. The junction had 12 bases not matched to a gene; V was cut back by 4 bases and J by 2 bases. The CDR3 loop spans 17 amino acids. The V gene's germline CDR1 is SGHRS and CDR2 YFSETQ. The CDR3 here is CASSAGFRTSGTYEQYF. The CDR3 coding sequence is TGCGCCAGCAGCGCAGGGTTCCGGACTAGCGGAACCTACGAGCAGTACTTC.

The V and J genes are TRBV10-1 and TRBJ2-3, with D perhaps matching TRBD2 (5 bases). Germline V lookup: CDR1 WNHNN, CDR2 SYGVQD (reference sequence). The CDR3 spans 14 residues. With 3 bases removed from V and 0 bases from J, the gap between germline ends came to 7 bases. DNA of the CDR3: TGCGCCAGCAGTGACAGCGGAAGCACAGATACGCAGTATTTT. Residues: CASSDSGSTDTQYF.

This chain joins TRBV25-1 and TRBJ2-5; weak D call: TRBD1 (5 bases). The ends were cut back, 4 bases at V and 7 bases at J, with 19 bases in the middle. Germline V gene lookup returns CDR1 MGHDK and CDR2 SYGVNS. CDR3 length: 15 residues. The CDR3 here is CASSAGGARLGTQYF. CDR3 bases: TGTGCCAGCAGTGCTGGTGGGGCACGGTTGGGGACCCAGTACTTC.

The gene calls are TRBV15 and TRBJ1-3; D unclear. Germline V gene lookup returns CDR1 LNHNV and CDR2 YYDKDF (reference sequence). Trimming left V 0 bases short and J 4 bases short, with 10 bases between. The CDR3 is 15 residues long. CDR3 protein: CATSRDLGIGNTIYF. CDR3 coding DNA: TGTGCCACCAGCAGAGATCTCGGGATCGGAAACACCATATATTTT.

The chain has TRBV18 and TRBJ2-7, with D possibly TRBD1 on 5 matching bases. Germline V gene data show CDR1 as KGHSH and CDR2 as LQKENI. The V gene lost 6 bases and the J gene lost 7 bases, with 13 bases spanning the gap. This CDR3 comprises 12 residues. CDR3 in DNA: TGTGCCAGCTCGACCAGGGAAACAGAGCAGTACTTC. Protein sequence: CASSTRETEQYF.

A few counts support this clone. The V and J genes are TRBV11-2 and TRBJ1-2, with unresolved D. Trimming stripped 1 base from V and 6 bases from J, with 9 bases between. Germline-derived CDR1 and CDR2 are SGHAT and FQNNGV. CDR3 length: 13 amino acids. This CDR3 is CASSLAVPHGYTF. CDR3 nucleotide sequence: TGTGCCAGCAGCTTAGCCGTTCCCCATGGCTACACCTTC.

V is TRBV11-2 and J is TRBJ1-1; no firm D call. Trimming pared 4 bases from V and 0 bases from J, leaving 6 bases between. Per the germline V gene, CDR1 is SGHAT and CDR2 is FQNNGV. The CDR3 runs 13 residues. CDR3 in amino acids: CASSSNVNTEAFF. Here the CDR3 DNA reads TGTGCCAGCAGCTCCAACGTGAACACTGAAGCTTTCTTT.

This sequence joins TRBV7-9 and TRBJ2-1, with 12 bases identical to TRBD2. Germline trimming cut 4 bases from V and 1 base from J; bases unmatched to any gene: 5. CDR1 is SEHNR, CDR2 FQNEAQ, per germline (reference sequence). There are 17 residues in the CDR3. The CDR3 protein is CASSSSGRAVSYNEQFF. DNA of the CDR3: TGTGCCAGCAGCTCTAGCGGGAGGGCGGTATCCTACAATGAGCAGTTCTTC.

The V and J genes are TRBV4-1 and TRBJ2-7, with 13 bases matching TRBD2. J gave up 4 bases and V 3 bases, and 3 bases lay outside the gene matches. The CDR3 is 15 amino acids. Germline lookup yields CDR1 MGHRA and CDR2 YSYEKL. The CDR3 is CASSHILAGGYEQYF. For the CDR3, the DNA is TGCGCCAGCAGCCACATACTAGCGGGAGGGTACGAGCAGTACTTC.